A single sample gave rise to the 23 T cell receptor beta chains below, sequenced in a study of cytomegalovirus exposure and HLA in healthy donors. The PCR used 60 Vbeta and 13 Jbeta primers. Profiling relied on immunoSEQ multiplex PCR, and the TCRdb table lists in-frame clones only, not all of them. The sample holds 110,000 or so clones, roughly 67% seen once. What was sequenced was PBMCs. The source of these receptors is a man aged 18 to 30 in good health and CMV-seropositive.

The chain uses TRBV7-8 and TRBJ2-1; D is possibly TRBD2 (7 bases). The CDR3 is 15 residues long. Trimming pared 2 bases from V and 9 bases from J, leaving 17 bases between. Per the germline V gene, CDR1 is SGHVS and CDR2 is FQNEAQ. CDR3: CASSLLAGAFGEQFF. The CDR3 coding sequence is TGTGCCAGCAGCTTATTGGCGGGGGCGTTCGGTGAGCAGTTCTTC.

The chain combines TRBV2 with TRBJ1-2; D gene unclear. The CDR3 runs 13 residues. Deletions cut 8 bases from V and 0 bases from J, with 10 bases between. CDR1 is SNHLY and CDR2 is FYNNEI in the germline V gene. In DNA, the CDR3 is TGTGCCAGCGGACGGGAAGCTAACTATGGCTACACCTTC. Translated: CASGREANYGYTF.

This clone was picked up a small number of times. V gene TRBV2 combines with J gene TRBJ1-1; D is possibly TRBD1 (6 bases). Germline V gene data show CDR1 as SNHLY and CDR2 as FYNNEI. V was pared by 3 bases and J by 6 bases, with 11 bases between. This CDR3 has 13 residues. CDR3 in DNA: TGTGCCAGCAGTGATACAGGGATATCTGAAGCTTTCTTT. It encodes CASSDTGISEAFF. Full variable domain (rest looked up from reference TRBV2 and TRBJ1-1): EPEVTQTPSHQVTQMGQEVILRCVPISNHLYFYWYRQILGQKVEFLVSFYNNEISEKSEIFDDQFSVERPDGSNFTLKIRSTKLEDSAMYFCASSDTGISEAFFGQGTRLTVV.

V usage is TRBV15 and J usage is TRBJ2-5, with a weak D call TRBD1 (6 bases). Trimming stripped 4 bases from V and 5 bases from J, with 14 bases between. The germline CDR1 and CDR2 sequences are LNHNV and YYDKDF (reference sequence). There are 14 residues in the CDR3. The CDR3 loop is CATSNRDIEETQYF. The CDR3, as DNA: TGTGCCACCAGCAACCGGGACATTGAGGAGACCCAGTACTTC.

The chain links TRBV6-5 to TRBJ1-2; D might be TRBD1 (5 bases). Germline assignment: CDR1 MNHEY and CDR2 SVGAGI. V shed 5 bases and J shed 7 bases, with 17 bases lying between them. There are 14 residues in the CDR3. The CDR3, as DNA: TGTGCCAGCAGTCCTACGACAGTCCTCATTGGCTACACCTTC. This translates into CASSPTTVLIGYTF.

The chain joins TRBV28 to TRBJ1-2; 7 positions agree with TRBD1. The V gene's germline CDR1 is MDHEN and CDR2 SYDVKM. V shed 1 base and J 8 bases; nucleotides not matched to a gene: 10. The CDR3 contains 15 residues. The CDR3 protein is CASSLSYLPGGGYTF. In DNA, the CDR3 is TGTGCCAGCAGTTTATCCTATCTCCCAGGGGGAGGCTACACCTTC.

The chain carries TRBV5-1 and TRBJ1-1; D is uncertain. From germline, CDR1 is SGHRS and CDR2 YFSETQ. V was trimmed by 0 bases and J by 1 base, leaving 10 bases between them. This CDR3 has 15 residues. CDR3 loop: CASSLAVLSNTEAFF. CDR3 coding DNA: TGCGCCAGCAGCTTGGCTGTTCTATCGAACACTGAAGCTTTCTTT.

The V gene is TRBV29-1, the J gene TRBJ1-4, with TRBD1 matching over 7 bases. CDR3 length: 12 residues. Germline V lookup: CDR1 SQVTM, CDR2 ANQGSEA. The CDR3 reads CREGGSNEKLFF. CDR3 bases: TGCAGGGAAGGGGGCAGTAATGAAAAACTGTTTTTT. Looking up the rest from reference TRBV29-1 and TRBJ1-4 gives the full variable domain: SAVISQKPSRDICQRGTSLTIQCQVDSQVTMMFWYRQQPGQSLTLIATANQGSEATYESGFVIDKFPISRPNLTFSTLTVSNMSPEDSSIYLCREGGSNEKLFFGSGTQLSVL.

This chain links TRBV9 with TRBJ2-1, with D possibly matching TRBD2 (7 bases). Germline V gives CDR1 SGDLS, CDR2 YYNGEE. V gave up 0 bases and J gave up 8 bases, with 15 bases separating them. The CDR3 contains 15 residues. CDR3 sequence: CASSVGGGAPHEQFF. DNA of the CDR3: TGTGCCAGCAGCGTAGGGGGGGGCGCGCCCCATGAGCAGTTCTTC. Full variable domain (remainder filled in from reference TRBV9 and TRBJ2-1): DSGVTQTPKHLITATGQRVTLRCSPRSGDLSVYWYQQSLDQGLQFLIQYYNGEERAKGNILERFSAQQFPDLHSELNLSSLELGDSALYFCASSVGGGAPHEQFFGPGTRLTVL.

The chain couples TRBV14 to TRBJ2-7; a weak D match, TRBD1 (6 bases). CDR3 size: 14 residues. Trimming pared 0 bases from V and 3 bases from J, leaving 9 bases between. Germline V gives CDR1 SGHDN, CDR2 FVKESK. This CDR3 is CASSQERGHYEQYF. For the CDR3, the DNA is TGTGCCAGCAGCCAAGAAAGGGGACACTACGAGCAGTACTTC.

This rearrangement joins TRBV27 to TRBJ1-1, with TRBD1 matching over 8 bases. The germline CDR1 and CDR2 sequences are MNHEY and SMNVEV (reference sequence). The CDR3 sequence is 17 residues long. Trimming removed 7 bases from V and 1 base from J; junction bases left unmatched: 14. CDR3 residues: CASTPVLRQGRNTEAFF. The CDR3 coding sequence is TGTGCCAGCACCCCCGTTCTGCGACAGGGGAGGAACACTGAAGCTTTCTTT.

V usage is TRBV5-6 and J usage is TRBJ1-3; D is unresolved. In germline, CDR1 is SGHDT, CDR2 YYEEEE. V shed 4 bases and J shed 0 bases, with 5 bases lying between them. CDR3 length equals 13 residues. CDR3 DNA sequence: TGTGCCAGCAGCCTATACTCTGGAAACACCATATATTTT. Amino acids: CASSLYSGNTIYF.

This clone was counted a single time. The sample carries other DNA sequences with the same CDR3. J is TRBJ2-6 and V is TRBV18, with no clear D. V dropped 6 bases and J dropped 0 bases, with 9 bases sitting between them. This CDR3 comprises 15 residues. Germline V gene lookup returns CDR1 KGHSH and CDR2 LQKENI. The CDR3 protein is CASSTISSGANVLTF. The CDR3 coding sequence is TGTGCCAGCTCCACCATTAGCTCTGGGGCCAACGTCCTGACTTTC.

The chain is built from TRBV30 and TRBJ1-4; TRBD1 might be the D (5 bases). Germline CDR1 reads GTSNPN; CDR2 reads SVGIG (reference sequence). V shed 3 bases and J shed 11 bases, with 13 bases lying between them. The CDR3 sequence is 12 residues long. The CDR3 region has the DNA TGTGCCTGGAGAGATTCCGGGACTAAACTGTTTTTT. Residues: CAWRDSGTKLFF.

In its sample, this clone was seen once. The gene calls are TRBV15 and TRBJ2-2, with 7 positions matching TRBD2. CDR1 and CDR2 (germline): LNHNV, YYDKDF (reference sequence). J lost 6 bases, V lost 5 bases, and 9 bases had no gene match. This CDR3 comprises 15 residues. CDR3 sequence: CATSGGEGEAGELFF. In DNA form, the CDR3 reads TGTGCCACCAGCGGGGGGGAGGGCGAGGCCGGGGAGCTGTTTTTT.

V gene TRBV5-8 combines with J gene TRBJ1-1; unclear D gene. Germline values: CDR1 SGHTS, CDR2 YDEGEE. The length of the CDR3 is 13 residues. V lost 3 bases to trimming and J lost 1 base, with 7 bases between them. CDR3 nucleotide sequence: TGTGCCAGCAGCTATCTGGCGAACACTGAAGCTTTCTTT. Its translation is CASSYLANTEAFF.

This clone was seen only a few times. The chain couples TRBV13 to TRBJ2-2, with 9 positions matching TRBD2. Germline-derived CDR1 and CDR2 are PRHDT and FYEKMQ (reference sequence). There are 16 residues in the CDR3. J was trimmed by 5 bases and V by 4 bases; bases with no gene match: 8. The CDR3 DNA sequence: TGTGCCAGCAGCTCAGCGGGGGGCACCCGGACCGGGGAGCTGTTTTTT. This translates into CASSSAGGTRTGELFF.

This clone has a single count. The rearrangement links TRBV10-2 to TRBJ1-2, with D hard to call. The CDR3 covers 17 residues. Germline CDR1 and CDR2: WSHSY and SAAADI. Trimming shortened V by 3 bases and J by 3 bases, and 20 bases separated the two germline ends. This chain's CDR3 is CASSENFAAPRDYGYTF. DNA for the CDR3: TGCGCCAGCAGTGAAAACTTCGCGGCACCTCGTGACTATGGCTACACCTTC.

Comment on this clone: At one end, the junction sequence differs from germline, possibly due to a read error. The gene calls are TRBV7-9 and TRBJ1-2, with TRBD1 as a possible D gene (5 bases). CDR3 length: 15 residues. CDR1 SEHNR and CDR2 FQNEAQ come from the germline V gene (reference sequence). Written as DNA, the CDR3 is TGTGTCAGCAGCTTTTCCCTAACAGGAGGGAGTGGCTACACCTTC. Translation: CVSSFSLTGGSGYTF.

This sequence joins TRBV29-1 and TRBJ2-7, with D uncertain. V lost 7 bases and J lost 3, with 16 bases in between. The V gene's germline CDR1 is SQVTM and CDR2 ANQGSEA. This CDR3 comprises 13 residues. CDR3 bases: TGCAGCGCTAGTCCACACGACTTCTACGAGCAGTACTTC. This sequence encodes CSASPHDFYEQYF.

The chain carries TRBV27 and TRBJ2-7; 9 bases fit TRBD1. Germline CDR1 and CDR2: MNHEY and SMNVEV (reference sequence). V dropped 10 bases and J dropped 3; count of bases not matched to a gene: 7. The CDR3 has 13 residues. CDR3 DNA sequence: TGTGCCACAGGGACAGGGATAAGCTACGAGCAGTACTTC. Protein sequence: CATGTGISYEQYF.

This clone appeared a few times. The J gene is TRBJ1-1, the V gene TRBV5-1; 7 nucleotides align to TRBD1. The CDR3 has 15 amino acids. After removal of 5 bases from V and 0 bases from J, the junction contained 7 bases not matched to a gene. The germline CDR1 and CDR2 sequences are SGHRS and YFSETQ. The DNA of the CDR3 is TGCGCCAGCAGGGGGACAGTATACATGAACACTGAAGCTTTCTTT. Translated: CASRGTVYMNTEAFF.

This chain links TRBV4-2 with TRBJ2-5; 9 bases align to TRBD1. After removal of 4 bases from V and 1 base from J, the junction contained 16 bases not matched to a gene. The CDR3 sequence is 19 residues long. Looked up from germline, CDR1 is LGHNA and CDR2 is YNFKEQ. Here the CDR3 DNA reads TGTGCCAGCAGCCCTTTCGAAACCCCGGGACAGGGATTCCAAGAGACCCAGTACTTC. Encoded protein: CASSPFETPGQGFQETQYF.